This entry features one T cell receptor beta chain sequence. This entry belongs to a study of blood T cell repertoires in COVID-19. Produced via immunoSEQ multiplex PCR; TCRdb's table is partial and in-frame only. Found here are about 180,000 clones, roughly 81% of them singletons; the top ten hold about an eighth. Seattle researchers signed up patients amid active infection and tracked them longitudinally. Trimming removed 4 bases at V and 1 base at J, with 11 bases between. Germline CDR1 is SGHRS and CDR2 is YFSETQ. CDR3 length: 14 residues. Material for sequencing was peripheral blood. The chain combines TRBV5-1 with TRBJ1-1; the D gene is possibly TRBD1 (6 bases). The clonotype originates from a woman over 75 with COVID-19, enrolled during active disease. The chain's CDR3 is CASSLGHQNTEAFF. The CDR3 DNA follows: TGCGCCAGCAGCCTGGGACACCAGAACACTGAAGCTTTCTTT.